Shown below are 8 T cell receptor beta chains from a single sample sequenced in a study of blood T cells in healthy people across ages. Next came a second PCR, run for roughly 6 to 11 cycles, which used a sample-barcoded 5' primer along with a J-beta primer mix. Using its own MiXCR run on the 5' RACE reads, TCRdb lists one record per CDR3 protein. This sample has 1.8 million or so distinct CDR3 sequences, with approximately 39% found just once. The sequenced material came from blood. These receptors all stem from a human donor in good health.

This clonotype has only a few counts. CDR3 in amino acids: CASSQEGSETQYF. As DNA, the CDR3 is TGTGCCAGCAGCCAAGAGGGTTCTGAGACCCAGTACTTC. The V call is TRBV4-2, the J call TRBJ2-5; the D is unclear. CDR1 is LGHNA, CDR2 YNFKEQ, per germline. Trimming cost V 0 bases and J 5 bases, with 7 bases left between them. The CDR3 consists of 13 residues.

The table lists this clonotype with a few counts. The chain combines TRBV12-3 or TRBV12-4 with TRBJ2-7; D unresolved. Between the trimmed V and J ends, which lost 2 bases and 3 bases, there was a span of 14 bases. The CDR3 has 15 residues. As DNA, the CDR3 is TGTGCCAGCAGTTTAACCGGGCCTTACGTCTACGAGCAGTACTTC. This sequence encodes CASSLTGPYVYEQYF.

Only one count was recorded for this clonotype. The chain carries TRBV7-3 and TRBJ1-1, with D possibly matching TRBD1 (5 bases). The CDR3 runs to 16 residues. The V end was cut by 3 bases, the J end by 0 bases, with 14 bases between. Germline lookup yields CDR1 SGHTA and CDR2 FQGTGA. CDR3: CASSFAGRYMNTEAFF. CDR3 sequence (DNA): TGTGCCAGCAGCTTCGCAGGGCGTTACATGAACACTGAAGCTTTCTTT.

A few counts support this clonotype. The gene calls are TRBV9 and TRBJ2-1; 10 nucleotides agree with TRBD2. Germline V gives CDR1 SGDLS, CDR2 YYNGEE. The CDR3 has 15 residues. Trimming removed 3 bases from V and 3 bases from J; junction bases left unmatched: 3. CDR3 nucleotide sequence: TGTGCCAGCAGCGACCCTAGCGGGAGCTACAATGAGCAGTTCTTC. This gives the protein CASSDPSGSYNEQFF.

The V and J genes are TRBV4-2 and TRBJ1-4; D remains ambiguous. The length of the CDR3 is 14 residues. Germline V CDR1 and CDR2: LGHNA, YNFKEQ. V gave up 0 bases and J gave up 10 bases, with 12 bases separating them. The CDR3, as DNA: TGTGCCAGCAGCCAAGATCCCGAGGCGGGAAAACTGTTTTTT. Its translation is CASSQDPEAGKLFF.

A few counts support this clonotype. The rearrangement joins TRBV20-1 to TRBJ1-4, with D perhaps matching TRBD1 (6 bases). This CDR3 region has 13 residues. CDR1 and CDR2 from the germline V gene are DFQATT and SNEGSKA (reference sequence). The CDR3 DNA sequence: TGCAGAGCATCAGGACAGACTAATGAAAAACTGTTTTTT. This codes for CRASGQTNEKLFF.

V gene TRBV5-6 combines with J gene TRBJ2-3; possible D gene TRBD1, 5 bases. CDR3 size: 15 residues. Germline CDR1 SGHDT, CDR2 YYEEEE. V lost 2 bases, J lost 5 bases, and 15 bases lay in between. The CDR3 is CASSFFLDTGDTQYF. For the CDR3, the DNA is TGTGCCAGCAGCTTCTTCCTAGACACAGGAGATACGCAGTATTTT.

The CDR3 DNA sequence: TGTGCCATCAGTGAGGTGGGGATTGGCTATGGCTACACCTTC. Translation: CAISEVGIGYGYTF. V and J are TRBV10-3 and TRBJ1-2; D remains unclear. CDR3 length: 14 amino acids. V shed 2 bases and J shed 4 bases, with 11 bases lying between them. Germline CDR1 and CDR2: ENHRY and SYGVKD.